The 5 T cell receptor beta chains reported below all come from one sample, sequenced in a study of post-analysis software for immune sequencing data. Findings and caveats of the study: Roughly 5 TRBV segments (TRBV5-6, TRBV5-1 and TRBV20-1 among them) occurred more frequently in patients than in controls.

Researchers reported that TCR beta cDNA libraries carried unique molecular identifiers. One entry per CDR3 protein results from TCRdb running MiXCR on the PCR reads. The data show roughly 800,000 distinct CDR3 sequences, around 50% seen once. The antigens of these receptors remain unknown. Input material: blood. These TCRs come from a girl aged 10 to 17 with multiple sclerosis.

V and J are TRBV20-1 and TRBJ2-7; unclear D gene. This CDR3 has 14 amino acids. V was pared by 3 bases and J by 0 bases, with 12 bases between. Germline V gene data show CDR1 as DFQATT and CDR2 as SNEGSKA (reference sequence). This CDR3 reads CSASRTADSYEQYF. The CDR3 DNA reads as TGCAGTGCTAGCCGGACGGCGGACTCCTACGAGCAGTACTTC.

The chain is built from TRBV6-1 and TRBJ2-4, with unresolved D. The V and J ends lost 7 bases and 2 bases respectively, with 21 bases between them. The CDR3 extends over 17 amino acids. The germline V gene has CDR1 MNHNS and CDR2 SASEGT. The CDR3 bases are TGTGCCAGCAAATCTATCGTGTCTAGTGTTCCCAAAAACATTCAGTACTTC. Amino acid sequence: CASKSIVSSVPKNIQYF.

This clonotype was picked up a small number of times. DNA of the CDR3: TGTGCCAGCCGGGGACAGACCTACAATGAGCAGTTCTTC. The encoded protein is CASRGQTYNEQFF. The rearrangement links TRBV2 to TRBJ2-1; 7 bases are a match to TRBD1. The length of the CDR3 is 13 residues. The V gene's germline CDR1 is SNHLY and CDR2 FYNNEI. The V gene end was trimmed by 8 bases and the J gene end by 2 bases; junction bases not matched to a gene: 3.

This clonotype appeared a few times. The V call is TRBV5-1, the J call TRBJ2-4, with 9 bases fitting TRBD1. The CDR3 is made up of 15 amino acids. Trimming at V came to 0 bases and at J to 5 bases, leaving 3 bases not matched to a gene. CDR1 is SGHRS, CDR2 YFSETQ, per germline. CDR3 nucleotides: TGCGCCAGCAGCTTGGGGGACAGGGAAGAAAACATTCAGTACTTC. Its protein is CASSLGDREENIQYF.

The genes are TRBV7-9 and TRBJ1-1; D is uncertain. This CDR3 has 15 residues. Germline-derived CDR1 and CDR2 are SEHNR and FQNEAQ (reference sequence). V lost 4 bases and J 0 bases, leaving 12 bases between the germline ends. CDR3 sequence: CASSSLEGVNTEAFF. CDR3 nucleotides: TGTGCCAGCAGCTCCCTGGAAGGAGTGAACACTGAAGCTTTCTTT. The full variable domain, rest sourced from reference TRBV7-9 and TRBJ1-1, is DTGVSQNPRHKITKRGQNVTFRCDPISEHNRLYWYRQTLGQGPEFLTYFQNEAQLEKSRLLSDRFSAERPKGSFSTLEIQRTEQGDSAMYLCASSSLEGVNTEAFFGQGTRLTVV.